This TCR beta chain was sequenced during a study of Graves' ophthalmopathy and Graves' hyperthyroidism. Other autoimmune diseases, uncontrolled infections, pregnancy or lactation ruled patients out of participation. PBMCs originated in about 10 ml of fresh peripheral blood. The study's findings and limits: Classification of ophthalmopathy versus stable hyperthyroidism by a 13-signature model yielded around 88% sensitivity and just under 84% specificity.

CDR3 length: 14 amino acids. V lost 5 bases and J 7 bases, leaving 17 bases between the germline ends. Germline V lookup: CDR1 MNHNS, CDR2 SASEGT. This clonotype was seen at least ten times. Its antigen is unidentified. The authors amplified TCR beta CDR3 regions, and they did so from RNA transcripts for repertoire sequencing. Second-round multiplex PCR followed a first-round RT-PCR using HTBI primers. TCRdb redid the calling of the multiplex PCR reads with MiXCR, one entry per CDR3 protein. This sample yields 500,000 to 700,000 distinct CDR3 sequences, of which 22% are seen a single time; roughly 7.4% belongs to the top ten.

The sequence came from a woman aged 18-29 years with stable Graves' hyperthyroidism. Some clones in this sample may be carry-over from other donors' samples. The rearrangement joins TRBV6-1 to TRBJ1-2; D uncertain. Sequencing was carried out using peripheral blood. In DNA form, the CDR3 reads TGTGCCAGCAGTCCTCCAGATTCAGCGGGTGGCTACACCTTC. It encodes CASSPPDSAGGYTF.